A single sample is the source of the 20 T cell receptor beta chains below, sequenced in a study of cytomegalovirus exposure and HLA in healthy donors. Amplification used 60 Vbeta primers and 13 Jbeta primers. Some clones are missing from TCRdb's copy, which holds only in-frame ones; the method was immunoSEQ multiplex PCR. The table lists around 100,000 clones, about 81% of them singletons. Material: PBMCs. The receptor source for this set is a middle-aged woman in good health and CMV-seropositive.

This clone was counted a few times. In DNA, the CDR3 is TGTGCCAGCAGCTCAACAGGGGGCTGGACTGAAGCTTTCTTT. Protein sequence: CASSSTGGWTEAFF. The chain carries TRBV11-2 and TRBJ1-1; TRBD1 matches 9 bases. Germline assignment: CDR1 SGHAT and CDR2 FQNNGV. With 4 bases clipped from V and 5 bases from J, the junction kept 5 bases outside the gene matches. The CDR3 is made up of 14 amino acids.

The V gene is TRBV5-5, the J gene TRBJ1-1; D gene uncertain. V was cut by 4 bases and J by 1 base, with 8 bases left in between. The germline V gene has CDR1 SGHKS and CDR2 YYEKEE (reference sequence). The CDR3 has 13 amino acids. The CDR3 loop reads CASSMIENTEAFF. The CDR3 region has the DNA TGTGCCAGCAGCATGATAGAGAACACTGAAGCTTTCTTT.

The V gene is TRBV5-1, the J gene TRBJ2-2; TRBD2 matches at 10 bases. This CDR3 has 16 amino acids. Germline V CDR1 and CDR2: SGHRS, YFSETQ. V was pared by 3 bases and J by 7 bases, with 9 bases of the junction left unmatched. The CDR3 coding sequence is TGCGCCAGCAGCTCTTTAGCGGGAGGAGAAAGCGGGGAGCTGTTTTTT. Translated: CASSSLAGGESGELFF.

The chain links TRBV6-6 to TRBJ1-2; unclear D gene. The V end lost 5 bases, the J end lost 7 bases, and 11 bases lay between the germline ends. The CDR3 sequence is 12 residues long. Germline V CDR1 and CDR2: MNHNY, SVGAGI (reference sequence). CDR3 region: CASSRGLLGYTF. In nucleotides, the CDR3 is TGTGCCAGCAGTCGAGGGCTGCTTGGCTACACCTTC.

V gene TRBV5-1 combines with J gene TRBJ1-6; 8 bases match TRBD1. The germline V gene has CDR1 SGHRS and CDR2 YFSETQ. The CDR3 is 15 amino acids. With V trimmed by 2 bases and J by 11 bases, 9 bases remained unmatched. The CDR3 DNA reads as TGCGCCAGCAGCTTCGATACAGGGGGTGCGACACCCCTCCACTTT. Its protein product is CASSFDTGGATPLHF.

This clone appeared a single time. J is TRBJ1-1 and V is TRBV5-1; 7 nucleotides match TRBD1. The CDR3 loop spans 14 amino acids. V gave up 5 bases and J gave up 3 bases; unmatched junction bases: 7. In germline, CDR1 is SGHRS, CDR2 YFSETQ. This chain's CDR3 is CASSWRGPDTEAFF. The CDR3 DNA follows: TGCGCCAGCAGTTGGAGGGGGCCTGACACTGAAGCTTTCTTT.

The genes are TRBV6-1 and TRBJ2-5; TRBD2 aligns across 13 bases. Germline values: CDR1 MNHNS, CDR2 SASEGT. V shed 4 bases, J shed 4 bases, and the junction held 6 bases outside the gene matches. The CDR3 has 16 residues. The CDR3 sequence is CASSGGLAGNGETQYF. The CDR3 nucleotides are TGTGCCAGCAGTGGGGGACTAGCGGGAAATGGAGAGACCCAGTACTTC.

The chain is built from TRBV6-1 and TRBJ2-1, with a weak D call TRBD1 (6 bases). Germline assignment: CDR1 MNHNS and CDR2 SASEGT. The CDR3 totals 15 residues. Trimming left V 6 bases short and J 0 bases short, with 12 bases between. In DNA, the CDR3 is TGTGCCAGCAGGGACAGATTGAGCTCCTACAATGAGCAGTTCTTC. Translated, it gives CASRDRLSSYNEQFF.

This clone was counted a single time. V gene TRBV5-5 combines with J gene TRBJ2-6; TRBD2 is a possible D gene (6 bases). This CDR3 region has 17 residues. The germline gives CDR1 SGHKS, CDR2 YYEKEE (reference sequence). V shed 0 bases and J shed 1 base, with 11 bases lying between them. The DNA of the CDR3 is TGTGCCAGCAGCTTGGGCCCTCGGGAGTCTGGGGCCAACGTCCTGACTTTC. Translation: CASSLGPRESGANVLTF.

The chain recombines TRBV19 with TRBJ1-2, with 10 bases identical to TRBD1. The V segment lost 4 bases and the J segment 6 bases; nucleotides outside the gene matches: 5. Germline values: CDR1 LNHDA, CDR2 SQIVND (reference sequence). This CDR3 is built from 14 residues. Here the CDR3 DNA reads TGTGCCAGTAGTAAGGGACAGGGGTACGATGGCTACACCTTC. This gives the protein CASSKGQGYDGYTF.

This clone was counted a single time. This CDR3 is also generated by other DNA sequences in the sample. The chain employs TRBV4-1 and TRBJ2-3; D ambiguous. Germline values: CDR1 MGHRA, CDR2 YSYEKL. The CDR3 covers 14 residues. V was trimmed by 1 base and J by 3 bases, leaving 8 bases between them. The CDR3 DNA reads TGCGCCAGCAGCCAAGTTGGTAGTACAGATACGCAGTATTTT. Protein sequence: CASSQVGSTDTQYF.

The rearrangement links TRBV6-6 to TRBJ2-2; D ambiguous. V lost 7 bases, J lost 3 bases, and 12 bases lay in between. Per germline, CDR1 MNHNY and CDR2 SVGAGI (reference sequence). The length of the CDR3 is 14 residues. In nucleotides, the CDR3 is TGTGCCAGCACCCTTTTCCGGGACACCGGGGAGCTGTTTTTT. Translation gives CASTLFRDTGELFF.

This clone was detected only a few times. This chain links TRBV5-1 with TRBJ2-6; 10 positions match TRBD2. The CDR3 has 18 residues. V lost 0 bases, J lost 2 bases, and 5 bases stayed unmatched. Germline V lookup: CDR1 SGHRS, CDR2 YFSETQ. CDR3 region: CASSLALAGVAGANVLTF. For the CDR3, the DNA is TGCGCCAGCAGCTTGGCTCTAGCGGGAGTGGCTGGGGCCAACGTCCTGACTTTC.

The chain carries TRBV7-2 and TRBJ2-7, with 7 bases matching TRBD2. The CDR3 has 15 amino acids. V was clipped by 4 bases and J by 3 bases; unmatched bases: 9. CDR1 is SGHTA, CDR2 FQGNSA, per germline. DNA of the CDR3: TGTGCCAGCAGCTCCAAGACTAGCCAGTTCTACGAGCAGTACTTC. It specifies CASSSKTSQFYEQYF.

The CDR3 loop is CASSPLGGAETQYF. The DNA of the CDR3 is TGTGCCAGCAGCCCCCTGGGGGGAGCAGAGACCCAGTACTTC. The chain is built from TRBV2 and TRBJ2-5; TRBD2 is a possible D gene (6 bases). CDR3 size: 14 residues. From germline, CDR1 is SNHLY and CDR2 FYNNEI. V lost 6 bases and J lost 4, with 15 bases in between.

The rearrangement joins TRBV30 to TRBJ2-5; D perhaps matches TRBD2 (5 bases). V shed 4 bases and J shed 5 bases, with 8 bases lying between them. There are 11 residues in the CDR3. Per the germline V gene, CDR1 is GTSNPN and CDR2 is SVGIG (reference sequence). CDR3 in DNA: TGTGCCTGGACGGAGCGGGAGACCCAGTACTTC. Protein product: CAWTERETQYF. Based on the CDR3 plus reference TRBV30 and TRBJ2-5, the full variable domain is SQTIHQWPATLVQPVGSPLSLECTVEGTSNPNLYWYRQAAGRGLQLLFYSVGIGQISSEVPQNLSASRPQDRQFILSSKKLLLSDSGFYLCAWTERETQYFGPGTRLLVL.

The J gene is TRBJ1-5, the V gene TRBV7-9; 9 nucleotides agree with TRBD1. J was trimmed by 6 bases and V by 1 base; bases with no gene match: 4. The CDR3 is 15 residues long. Germline V gene lookup returns CDR1 SEHNR and CDR2 FQNEAQ (reference sequence). CDR3 DNA sequence: TGTGCCAGCAGCTTAGGGACAGGGGTGCTTCAGCCCCAGCATTTT. As protein: CASSLGTGVLQPQHF.

This chain uses TRBV19 with TRBJ2-3; 9 bases align to TRBD1. The length of the CDR3 is 20 residues. Germline V CDR1 and CDR2: LNHDA, SQIVND (reference sequence). V dropped 1 base and J dropped 8; count of bases not matched to a gene: 22. The CDR3 loop reads CASSIGRAGQGIRTRATQYF. Written as DNA, the CDR3 is TGTGCCAGTAGTATAGGGCGGGCGGGACAGGGAATCCGCACACGGGCTACGCAGTATTTT.

This clone has just a few counts. The rearrangement joins TRBV2 to TRBJ2-1, with 14 bases identical to TRBD2. Germline V gene sequence: CDR1 SNHLY, CDR2 FYNNEI. The CDR3 has 15 amino acids. With 6 bases clipped from V and 10 bases from J, the junction kept 8 bases outside the gene matches. The CDR3 region is CASSGTSGGNAEQFF. The CDR3 nucleotides are TGTGCCAGCAGCGGGACTAGCGGGGGTAACGCAGAGCAGTTCTTC.

The chain couples TRBV7-8 to TRBJ1-1; tentatively, D is TRBD1 (6 bases). The germline V gene has CDR1 SGHVS and CDR2 FQNEAQ. Trimming removed 6 bases at V and 0 bases at J, with 14 bases between. The CDR3 is 15 residues long. The CDR3 protein is CASRATGQLNTEAFF. The CDR3 nucleotides are TGTGCCAGCAGAGCCACGGGACAACTGAACACTGAAGCTTTCTTT.